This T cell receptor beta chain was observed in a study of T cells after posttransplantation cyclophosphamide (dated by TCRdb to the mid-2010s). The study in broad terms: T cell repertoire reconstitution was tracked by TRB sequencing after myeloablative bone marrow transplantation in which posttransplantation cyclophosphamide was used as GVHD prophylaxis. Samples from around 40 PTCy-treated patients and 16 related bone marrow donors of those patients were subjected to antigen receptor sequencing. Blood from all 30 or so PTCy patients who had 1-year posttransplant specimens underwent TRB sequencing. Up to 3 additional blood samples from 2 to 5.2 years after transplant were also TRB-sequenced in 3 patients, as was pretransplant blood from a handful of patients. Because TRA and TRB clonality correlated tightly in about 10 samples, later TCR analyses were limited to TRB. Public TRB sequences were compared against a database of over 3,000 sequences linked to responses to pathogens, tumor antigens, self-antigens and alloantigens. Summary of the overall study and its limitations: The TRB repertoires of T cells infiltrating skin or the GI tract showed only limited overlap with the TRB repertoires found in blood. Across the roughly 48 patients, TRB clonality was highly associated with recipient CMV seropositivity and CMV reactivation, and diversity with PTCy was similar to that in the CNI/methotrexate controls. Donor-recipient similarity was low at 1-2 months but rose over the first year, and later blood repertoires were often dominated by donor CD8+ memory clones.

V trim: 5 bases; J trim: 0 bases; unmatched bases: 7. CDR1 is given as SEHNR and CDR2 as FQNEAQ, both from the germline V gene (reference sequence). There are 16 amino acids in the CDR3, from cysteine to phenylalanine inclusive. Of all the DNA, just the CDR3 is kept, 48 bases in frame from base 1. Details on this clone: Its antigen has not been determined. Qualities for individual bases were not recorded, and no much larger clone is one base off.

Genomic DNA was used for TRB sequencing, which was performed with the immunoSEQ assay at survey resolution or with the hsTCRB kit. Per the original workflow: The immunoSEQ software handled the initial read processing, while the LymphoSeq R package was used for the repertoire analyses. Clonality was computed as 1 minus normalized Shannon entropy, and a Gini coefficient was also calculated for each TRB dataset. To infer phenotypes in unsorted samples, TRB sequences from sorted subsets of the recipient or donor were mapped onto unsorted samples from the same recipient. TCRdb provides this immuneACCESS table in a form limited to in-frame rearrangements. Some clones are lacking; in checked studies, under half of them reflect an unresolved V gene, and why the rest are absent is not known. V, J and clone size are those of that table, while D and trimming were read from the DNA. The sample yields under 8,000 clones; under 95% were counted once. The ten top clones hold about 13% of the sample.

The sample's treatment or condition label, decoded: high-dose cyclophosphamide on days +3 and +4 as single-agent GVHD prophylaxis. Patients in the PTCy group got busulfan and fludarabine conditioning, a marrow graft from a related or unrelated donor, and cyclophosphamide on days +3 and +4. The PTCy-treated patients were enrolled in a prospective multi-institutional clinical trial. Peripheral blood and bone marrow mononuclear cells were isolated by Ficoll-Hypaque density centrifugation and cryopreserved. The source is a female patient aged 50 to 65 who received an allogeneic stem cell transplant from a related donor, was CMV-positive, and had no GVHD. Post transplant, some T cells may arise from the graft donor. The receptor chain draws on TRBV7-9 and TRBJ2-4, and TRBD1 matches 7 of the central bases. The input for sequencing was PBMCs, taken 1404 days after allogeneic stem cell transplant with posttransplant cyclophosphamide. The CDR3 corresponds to CASSQTGVLAKNIQYF. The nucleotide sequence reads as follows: TGTGCCAGCAGCCAAACAGGGGTACTAGCCAAAAACATTCAGTACTTC.